The present T cell receptor beta chain was sequenced within a study of blood T cell repertoires in COVID-19 (dated by TCRdb to between 2020 and 2021). For context, the study as a whole: Samples covering the acute and convalescent phases of COVID-19 were provided by collaborators in the United States, Italy and Spain. The prospective study material was composed of cDNA or gDNA derived from T cells, B-cell-depleted T cells, or PBMCs. Subjects who had been exposed to COVID-19, were actively infected with it, or had recovered from it provided the deeply sampled blood TCRbeta repertoires that made up the dataset. A freely available public database, intended as a resource for researchers studying the immune response to SARS-CoV-2, is where the repertoires were released. Samples were obtained from the ongoing ImmuneRACE study (first 160 participants) and from over 1,000 subjects provided by 6 global collaborators. Sample metadata almost always included a de-identified subject ID, COVID-19 status, age in years and sex. Where available, HLA class I and class II types were obtained from metadata supplied by the sample provider rather than from assay-based typing. Overall results and qualifications from the work: Clinical and demographic metadata were provided uncurated, with the amount varying by source and participant.

Whole blood was collected in K2EDTA tubes by collaborating institutions according to the institutions' own protocols. Collaborator samples were shipped for TCRbeta analysis as frozen whole blood, isolated PBMCs, or DNA extracted from either sample type. V and J are truncated by 3 bases and 6 bases respectively, leaving an intervening sequence of 13 bases. Via the germline V gene, CDR1 is KGHDR and CDR2 SFDVKD. From its cysteine to its phenylalanine, the CDR3 spans 14 amino acids. Just the 42-base CDR3 DNA is kept, in frame starting at base 1. The immunoSEQ Assay, a bias-controlled multiplex PCR, was used to amplify TCRbeta CDR3 regions from genomic DNA. In the paper's pipeline: Within the assay, amplification of reference gene primers was used to estimate how many nucleated cells each sample contained. Sequence reads were collapsed and filtered to measure the absolute abundance of every unique TCRbeta CDR3 rearrangement. For each sample, productive Simpson clonality was calculated by taking the square root of Simpson's diversity index across productive rearrangements. The table comes from immuneACCESS by way of TCRdb, which keeps in-frame sequences with V and J called. Part of the clones is missing from these tables; in studies checked, under half for an unresolved V gene and the rest for unknown reasons. The V and J calls and clone size come from that table; D and trimming were worked out from the DNA. For this sample the table gives roughly 230,000 clones, of which 83% were detected only once. The top ten hold roughly 8.7% of the sample.

On this clone itself: It has no known antigen specificity. No base quality values were provided; no much bigger clone lies one nucleotide off.

Sequencing used peripheral blood. The sequence links TRBV24-1 to TRBJ1-2; the D segment could be TRBD1, given 6 matching bases. The sequence came from a man in his forties or fifties with active or convalescent COVID-19. The CDR3 sequence is CATSDEQGINGYTF. Here is the DNA: TGTGCCACCAGTGATGAACAGGGAATTAATGGCTACACCTTC.